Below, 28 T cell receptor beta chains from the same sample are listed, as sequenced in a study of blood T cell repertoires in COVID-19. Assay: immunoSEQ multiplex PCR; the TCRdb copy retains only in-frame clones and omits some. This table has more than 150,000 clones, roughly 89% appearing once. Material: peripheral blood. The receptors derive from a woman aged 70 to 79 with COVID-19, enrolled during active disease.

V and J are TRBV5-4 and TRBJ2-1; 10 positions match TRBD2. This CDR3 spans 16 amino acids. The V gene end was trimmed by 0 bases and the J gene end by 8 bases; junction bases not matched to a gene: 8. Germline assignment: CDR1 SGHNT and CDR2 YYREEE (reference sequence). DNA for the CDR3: TGTGCCAGCAGCTTGGAAGCGGGAGGGCGGTTCCATGAGCAGTTCTTC. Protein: CASSLEAGGRFHEQFF.

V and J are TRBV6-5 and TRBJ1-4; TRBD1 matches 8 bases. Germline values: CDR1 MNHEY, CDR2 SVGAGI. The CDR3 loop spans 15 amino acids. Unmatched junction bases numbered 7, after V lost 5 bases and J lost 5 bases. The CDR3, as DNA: TGTGCCAGCAGTACGGACAGGGCTGAGAATGAAAAACTGTTTTTT. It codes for CASSTDRAENEKLFF.

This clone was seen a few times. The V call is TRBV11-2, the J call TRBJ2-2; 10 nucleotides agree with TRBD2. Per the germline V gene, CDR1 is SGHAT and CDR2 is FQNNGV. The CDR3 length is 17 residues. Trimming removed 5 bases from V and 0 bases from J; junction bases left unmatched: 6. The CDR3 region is CASSGASGRANTGELFF. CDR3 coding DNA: TGTGCCAGCAGCGGTGCTAGCGGGAGAGCGAACACCGGGGAGCTGTTTTTT.

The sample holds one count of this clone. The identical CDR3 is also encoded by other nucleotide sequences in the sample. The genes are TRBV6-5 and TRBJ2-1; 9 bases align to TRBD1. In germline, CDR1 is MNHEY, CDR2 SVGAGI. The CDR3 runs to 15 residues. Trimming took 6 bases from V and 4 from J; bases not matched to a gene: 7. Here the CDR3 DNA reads TGTGCCAGCAGCCCCGGGACAGGGTCGTACAATGAGCAGTTCTTC. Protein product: CASSPGTGSYNEQFF.

The CDR3 DNA reads as TGTGCCAGCAGTTTAGGAGGCGGGCTTGGCTACACCTTC. Translating gives CASSLGGGLGYTF. This sequence joins TRBV27 and TRBJ1-2; D not resolved. This CDR3 comprises 13 residues. V lost 2 bases and J 7 bases, leaving 11 bases between the germline ends. Germline V gene lookup returns CDR1 MNHEY and CDR2 SMNVEV (reference sequence).

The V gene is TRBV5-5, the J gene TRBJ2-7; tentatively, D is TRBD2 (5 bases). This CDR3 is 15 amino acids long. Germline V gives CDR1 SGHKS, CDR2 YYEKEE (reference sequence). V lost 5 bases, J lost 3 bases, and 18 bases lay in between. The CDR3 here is CASRSGLTWGYEQYF. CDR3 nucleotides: TGTGCCAGCAGATCCGGACTTACTTGGGGCTACGAGCAGTACTTC.

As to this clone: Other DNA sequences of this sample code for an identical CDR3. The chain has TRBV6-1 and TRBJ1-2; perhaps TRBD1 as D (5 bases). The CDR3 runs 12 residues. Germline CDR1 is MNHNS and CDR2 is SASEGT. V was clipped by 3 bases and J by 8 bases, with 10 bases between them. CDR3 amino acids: CASSERGYGYTF. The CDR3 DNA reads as TGTGCCAGCAGTGAGCGGGGGTACGGCTACACCTTC.

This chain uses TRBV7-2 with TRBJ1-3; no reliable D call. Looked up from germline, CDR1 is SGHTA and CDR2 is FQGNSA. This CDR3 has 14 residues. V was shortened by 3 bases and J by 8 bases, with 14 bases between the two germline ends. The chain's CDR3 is CASSLIGNTDTIYF. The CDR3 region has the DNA TGTGCCAGCAGCTTGATAGGTAACACAGACACCATATATTTT.

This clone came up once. The CDR3 loop is CASSEPGGAFEKLFF. The CDR3, as DNA: TGTGCCAGCAGTGAACCAGGGGGCGCCTTTGAAAAACTGTTTTTT. This chain links TRBV2 with TRBJ1-4; 8 nucleotides align to TRBD1. The trim removed 2 bases at V and 7 bases at J, leaving 6 bases unmatched. The CDR3 runs to 15 residues. Germline V CDR1 and CDR2: SNHLY, FYNNEI.

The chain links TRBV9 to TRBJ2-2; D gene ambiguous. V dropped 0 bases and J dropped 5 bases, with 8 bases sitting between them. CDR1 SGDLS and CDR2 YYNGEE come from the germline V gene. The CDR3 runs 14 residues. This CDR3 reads CASSVAPETGELFF. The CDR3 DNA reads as TGTGCCAGCAGCGTAGCCCCTGAGACCGGGGAGCTGTTTTTT.

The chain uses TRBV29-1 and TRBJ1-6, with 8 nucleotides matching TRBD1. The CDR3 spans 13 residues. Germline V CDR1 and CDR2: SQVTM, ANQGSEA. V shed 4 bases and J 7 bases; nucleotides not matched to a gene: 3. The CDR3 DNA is TGCAGCGTTGGACAGGGGAAGAATTCACCCCTCCACTTT. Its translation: CSVGQGKNSPLHF.

The CDR3 is CASSWGGNRGGWTEAFF. The CDR3 DNA reads TGTGCCAGCAGCTGGGGAGGCAACAGGGGAGGATGGACTGAAGCTTTCTTT. The chain joins TRBV13 to TRBJ1-1; 7 bases agree with TRBD1. Per the germline V gene, CDR1 is PRHDT and CDR2 is FYEKMQ (reference sequence). J lost 5 bases, V lost 4 bases, and 16 bases had no gene match. The CDR3 extends over 17 amino acids.

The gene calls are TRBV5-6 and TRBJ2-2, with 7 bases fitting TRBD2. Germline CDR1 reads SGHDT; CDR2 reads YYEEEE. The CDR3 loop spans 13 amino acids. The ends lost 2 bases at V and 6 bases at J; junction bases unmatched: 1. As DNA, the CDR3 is TGTGCCAGCAGCTTTCGGGGGGCCGGGGAGCTGTTTTTT. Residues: CASSFRGAGELFF. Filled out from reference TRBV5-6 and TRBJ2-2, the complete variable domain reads DAGVTQSPTHLIKTRGQQVTLRCSPKSGHDTVSWYQQALGQGPQFIFQYYEEEERQRGNFPDRFSGHQFPNYSSELNVNALLLGDSALYLCASSFRGAGELFFGEGSRLTVL.

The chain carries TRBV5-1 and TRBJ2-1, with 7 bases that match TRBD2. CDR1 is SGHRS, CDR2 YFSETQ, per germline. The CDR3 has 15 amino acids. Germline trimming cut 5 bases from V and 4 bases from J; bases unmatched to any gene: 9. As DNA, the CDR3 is TGCGCCAGCAGTCTTACTAGCGTTGGTTACAATGAGCAGTTCTTC. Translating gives CASSLTSVGYNEQFF.

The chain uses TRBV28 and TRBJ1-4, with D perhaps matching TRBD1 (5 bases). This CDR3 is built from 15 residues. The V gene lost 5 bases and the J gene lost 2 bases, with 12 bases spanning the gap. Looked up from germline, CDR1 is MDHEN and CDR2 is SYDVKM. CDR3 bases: TGTGCCAGCAGTCTCTCAGGGTTGACTAATGAAAAACTGTTTTTT. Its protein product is CASSLSGLTNEKLFF.

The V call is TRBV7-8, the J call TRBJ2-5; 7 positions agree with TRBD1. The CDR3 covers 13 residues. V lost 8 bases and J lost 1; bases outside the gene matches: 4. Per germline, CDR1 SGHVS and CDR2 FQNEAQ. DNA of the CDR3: TGTGCCAGCCAGGGACAGCTCCAAGAGACCCAGTACTTC. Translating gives CASQGQLQETQYF.

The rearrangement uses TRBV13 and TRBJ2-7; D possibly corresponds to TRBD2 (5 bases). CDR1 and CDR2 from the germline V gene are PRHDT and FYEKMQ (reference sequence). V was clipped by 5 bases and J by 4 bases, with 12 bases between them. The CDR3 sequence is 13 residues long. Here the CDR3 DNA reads TGTGCCAGCAGCACCGAGACGGGATACGAGCAGTACTTC. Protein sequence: CASSTETGYEQYF.

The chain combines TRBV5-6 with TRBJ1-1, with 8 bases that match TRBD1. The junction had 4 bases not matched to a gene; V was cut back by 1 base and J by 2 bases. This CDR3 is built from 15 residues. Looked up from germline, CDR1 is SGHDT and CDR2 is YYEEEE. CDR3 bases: TGTGCCAGCAGCTTGAACCAGGGGGCAAACACTGAAGCTTTCTTT. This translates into CASSLNQGANTEAFF.

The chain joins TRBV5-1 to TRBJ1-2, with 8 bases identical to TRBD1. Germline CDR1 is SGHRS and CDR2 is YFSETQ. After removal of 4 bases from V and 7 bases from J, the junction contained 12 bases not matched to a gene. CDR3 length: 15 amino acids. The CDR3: CASSTGQGQQGGYTF. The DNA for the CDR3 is TGCGCCAGCAGCACCGGACAGGGCCAGCAGGGTGGCTACACCTTC.

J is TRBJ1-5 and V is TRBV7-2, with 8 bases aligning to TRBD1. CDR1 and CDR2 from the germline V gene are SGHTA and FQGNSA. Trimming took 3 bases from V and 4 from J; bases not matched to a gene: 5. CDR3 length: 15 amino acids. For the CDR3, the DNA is TGTGCCAGCAGCTTCACGACAGGGGAGAATCAGCCCCAGCATTTT. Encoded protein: CASSFTTGENQPQHF.

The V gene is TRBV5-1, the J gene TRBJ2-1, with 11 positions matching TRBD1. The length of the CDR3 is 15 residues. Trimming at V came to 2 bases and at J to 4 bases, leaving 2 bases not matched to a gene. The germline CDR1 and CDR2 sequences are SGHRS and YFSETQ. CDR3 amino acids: CASSFGTGGYNEQFF. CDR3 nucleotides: TGCGCCAGCAGCTTCGGGACAGGGGGTTACAATGAGCAGTTCTTC.

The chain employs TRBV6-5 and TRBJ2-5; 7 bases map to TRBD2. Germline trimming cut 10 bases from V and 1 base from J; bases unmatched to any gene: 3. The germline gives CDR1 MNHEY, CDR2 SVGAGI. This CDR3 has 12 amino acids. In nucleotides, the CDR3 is TGTGCCACGGCGGGAGCCCAAGAGACCCAGTACTTC. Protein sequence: CATAGAQETQYF.

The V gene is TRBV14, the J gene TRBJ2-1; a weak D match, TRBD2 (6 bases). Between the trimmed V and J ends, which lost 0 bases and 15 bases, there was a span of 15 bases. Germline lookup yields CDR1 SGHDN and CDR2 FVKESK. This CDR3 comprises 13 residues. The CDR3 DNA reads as TGTGCCAGCAGCCAAGATTCGCGGGGTTCACTGTTCTTC. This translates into CASSQDSRGSLFF.

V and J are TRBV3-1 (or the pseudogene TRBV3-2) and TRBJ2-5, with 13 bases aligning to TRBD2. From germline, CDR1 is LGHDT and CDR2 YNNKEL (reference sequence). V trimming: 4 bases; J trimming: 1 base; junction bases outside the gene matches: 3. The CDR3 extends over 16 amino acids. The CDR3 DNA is TGTGCCAGCAGCCCAACTAGCGGGAGGGGCCAAGAGACCCAGTACTTC. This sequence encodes CASSPTSGRGQETQYF.

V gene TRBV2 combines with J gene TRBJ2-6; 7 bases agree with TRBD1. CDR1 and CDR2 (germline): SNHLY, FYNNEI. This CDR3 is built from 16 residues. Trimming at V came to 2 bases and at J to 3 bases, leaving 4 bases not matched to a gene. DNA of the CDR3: TGTGCCAGCAGTGAATTAACAGGGGTTGGGGCCAACGTCCTGACTTTC. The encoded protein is CASSELTGVGANVLTF.

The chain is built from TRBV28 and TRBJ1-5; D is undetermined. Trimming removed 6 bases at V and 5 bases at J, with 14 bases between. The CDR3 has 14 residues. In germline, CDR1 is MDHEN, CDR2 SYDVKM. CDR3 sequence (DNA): TGTGCCAGCAGACCTCCAGGTTTGGATCAGCCCCAGCATTTT. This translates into CASRPPGLDQPQHF.

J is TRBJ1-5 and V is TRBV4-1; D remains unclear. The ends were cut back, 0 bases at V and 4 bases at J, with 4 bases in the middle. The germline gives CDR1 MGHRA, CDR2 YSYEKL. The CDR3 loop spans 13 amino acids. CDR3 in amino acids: CASSQDTNQPQHF. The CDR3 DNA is TGCGCCAGCAGCCAAGACACAAATCAGCCCCAGCATTTT.

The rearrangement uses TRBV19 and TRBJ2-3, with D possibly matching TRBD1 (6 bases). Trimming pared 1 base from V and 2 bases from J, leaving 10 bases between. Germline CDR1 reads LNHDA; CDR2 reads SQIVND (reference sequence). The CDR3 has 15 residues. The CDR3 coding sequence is TGTGCCAGTAGTATAGTCCAGGGGAACACAGATACGCAGTATTTT. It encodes CASSIVQGNTDTQYF.